This TCR beta chain emerged from a study of blood T cell repertoires in COVID-19. Study overall: Material from acute and convalescent COVID-19 was sourced from the United States, Italy and Spain. T cells, B-cell-depleted T cells, or PBMCs supplied cDNA or gDNA.

Original methodology: From reference gene primer amplification, estimates of nucleated cell counts were derived. Sequenced by immunoSEQ multiplex PCR; TCRdb stores in-frame clones only, minus some. V and J calls and clone size are copied from that table; D and trimming were computed from the DNA. The table shows 84,000 or so clones, with around 80% occurring only once. Trimming took off 2 bases at V and 0 bases at J, with 12 bases between the two ends. The CDR3 spans 16 residues. Germline-derived CDR1 and CDR2 are SNHLY and FYNNEI. V usage is TRBV2 and J usage is TRBJ2-3; D is uncertain. Sequenced material: peripheral blood. This clonotype originated in a man in his 70s with acute or convalescent COVID-19. The CDR3 DNA reads TGTGCCAGCAGTGAATTGTCAGCGCTAAGCACAGATACGCAGTATTTT. Residues: CASSELSALSTDTQYF.